This is a list of T cell receptor beta chains from one sample in a study of T cell responses to AZD1222 COVID-19 vaccine. Profiled with immunoSEQ multiplex PCR; TCRdb holds only in-frame clones, not every one. Here the sample spans 90,000 to 150,000 clones, 85% to 90% being singletons. This sample comprised peripheral blood, obtained on day 0 of AZD1222 vaccination. The receptor source for this set is an adult in good health. The CDR3 runs from the conserved cysteine through the conserved F or W. The order of the fields is V gene, J gene, D gene, clone size, CDR3 DNA, CDR3 protein. The D gene is left open where the match is weak. The size of a clone is reported for some rows only, either as once, few or many, or as a class for expanded clones.

v_gene: TRBV3-1/TRBV3-2
j_gene: TRBJ1-1
d_gene: TRBD1
abundance: NA
CDR3nt: TGTGCCAGCAGCCCCTCCTGGACAGGCCCTTACACTGAAGCTTTCTTT
CDR3aa: CASSPSWTGPYTEAFF

v_gene: TRBV12-1
j_gene: TRBJ2-1
d_gene: NA
abundance: NA
CDR3nt: TGTGCCAGCAGCCCGAATCCTTCATCCAGCGGGAGGCCTCTCTCCTACAATGAGCAGTTCTTC
CDR3aa: CASSPNPSSSGRPLSYNEQFF

v_gene: TRBV6-5
j_gene: TRBJ1-3
d_gene: NA
abundance: NA
CDR3nt: TGTGCCAGCAGAAAGGGGGGTGCCTCTGGAAACACCATATATTTT
CDR3aa: CASRKGGASGNTIYF

v_gene: TRBV6-1
j_gene: TRBJ1-5
d_gene: NA
abundance: NA
CDR3nt: TGTGCCAGCAGTGAAAATAGTTTGGGGGGCTATCAGCCCCAGCATTTT
CDR3aa: CASSENSLGGYQPQHF

v_gene: TRBV19
j_gene: TRBJ2-3
d_gene: TRBD2
abundance: NA
CDR3nt: TGTGCCAGTAGTATACTAGCGGGAGCCTCTAGCACAGATACGCAGTATTTT
CDR3aa: CASSILAGASSTDTQYF

v_gene: TRBV5-1
j_gene: TRBJ2-2
d_gene: TRBD2
abundance: NA
CDR3nt: TGCGCCAGCAGCCAGACTAGCGGGAGGGTCGGGGAGCTGTTTTTT
CDR3aa: CASSQTSGRVGELFF

v_gene: TRBV9
j_gene: TRBJ2-3
d_gene: TRBD2
abundance: NA
CDR3nt: TGTGCCAGCAGCGTTGCCCCACCGGGACTAGCGGGAAGGTCAGATACGCAGTATTTT
CDR3aa: CASSVAPPGLAGRSDTQYF

v_gene: TRBV15
j_gene: TRBJ1-3
d_gene: NA
abundance: NA
CDR3nt: TGTGCCACCAGCAGAGAGCCTGCGCTCTCTGGAAACACCATATATTTT
CDR3aa: CATSREPALSGNTIYF

v_gene: TRBV9
j_gene: TRBJ1-2
d_gene: TRBD1
abundance: NA
CDR3nt: TGTGCCAGCAGCGCCCAGATCGAGGGACAGGGGTATTGGGGCTACACCTTC
CDR3aa: CASSAQIEGQGYWGYTF

v_gene: TRBV7-9
j_gene: TRBJ1-2
d_gene: NA
abundance: NA
CDR3nt: TGTGCCAACGAACAGGGAGGGAACTATGGCTACACCTTC
CDR3aa: CANEQGGNYGYTF

v_gene: TRBV6-5
j_gene: TRBJ1-5
d_gene: NA
abundance: NA
CDR3nt: TGTGCCAGCAGGGGTCAGGGTACTCAGCCCCAGCATTTT
CDR3aa: CASRGQGTQPQHF

v_gene: TRBV9
j_gene: TRBJ1-1
d_gene: TRBD1
abundance: NA
CDR3nt: TGTGCCAGCAGCGTAAGCCCTGACAGGGGGGTCACTGAAGCTTTCTTT
CDR3aa: CASSVSPDRGVTEAFF

v_gene: TRBV15
j_gene: TRBJ2-2
d_gene: NA
abundance: NA
CDR3nt: TGTGCCACCAGCGGGGGGGGCCCCGGGGAGCTGTTTTTT
CDR3aa: CATSGGGPGELFF

v_gene: TRBV5-4
j_gene: TRBJ2-7
d_gene: NA
abundance: NA
CDR3nt: TGTGCCAGCAGCTCGACAGGAAACGAGCAGTACTTC
CDR3aa: CASSSTGNEQYF

v_gene: TRBV28
j_gene: TRBJ2-7
d_gene: NA
abundance: NA
CDR3nt: TGTGCCAGCAGTACTCAGGACAGATACGAGCAGTACTTC
CDR3aa: CASSTQDRYEQYF

v_gene: TRBV29-1
j_gene: TRBJ2-4
d_gene: NA
abundance: NA
CDR3nt: TGCAGCGTTGCTCCGGCTTTAGCCAAAAACATTCAGTACTTC
CDR3aa: CSVAPALAKNIQYF

v_gene: TRBV29-1
j_gene: TRBJ1-5
d_gene: NA
abundance: NA
CDR3nt: TGCAGCGTTGAAGATCATCCGGGGAAGCCCCAGCATTTT
CDR3aa: CSVEDHPGKPQHF

v_gene: TRBV2
j_gene: TRBJ2-3
d_gene: TRBD1
abundance: NA
CDR3nt: TGTGCCAGCAAGGAACAGGGGGCAACAGATACGCAGTATTTT
CDR3aa: CASKEQGATDTQYF

v_gene: TRBV19
j_gene: TRBJ1-5
d_gene: NA
abundance: NA
CDR3nt: TGTGCCAGTAGTCCGCACGGATCTAATAGCAATCAGCCCCAGCATTTT
CDR3aa: CASSPHGSNSNQPQHF

v_gene: TRBV6-1
j_gene: TRBJ2-7
d_gene: NA
abundance: NA
CDR3nt: TGTGCCAGCAGTGATTACTTAACCTACGAGCAGTACTTC
CDR3aa: CASSDYLTYEQYF

v_gene: TRBV5-4
j_gene: TRBJ2-7
d_gene: TRBD1
abundance: NA
CDR3nt: TGTGCCAGCAGCTTGTCTTCCGGGACAGTCCTTTCAGCCTACGAGCAGTACTTC
CDR3aa: CASSLSSGTVLSAYEQYF

v_gene: TRBV19
j_gene: TRBJ2-1
d_gene: TRBD2
abundance: NA
CDR3nt: TGTGCCAGTAGTATGGTGAAACGGCGGGAGGATGAGCAGTTCTTC
CDR3aa: CASSMVKRREDEQFF

v_gene: TRBV19
j_gene: TRBJ1-2
d_gene: TRBD1
abundance: NA
CDR3nt: TGTGCCAGTAGTACTTCCGGGACAGGGGGCGGTGATGGCTACACCTTC
CDR3aa: CASSTSGTGGGDGYTF

v_gene: TRBV6-5
j_gene: TRBJ2-5
d_gene: TRBD1
abundance: NA
CDR3nt: TGTGCCAGCGCCAGGGGGTTTGGAGAGACCCAGTACTTC
CDR3aa: CASARGFGETQYF

v_gene: TRBV7-8
j_gene: TRBJ1-5
d_gene: NA
abundance: NA
CDR3nt: TGTGCCAGCAGCTACATTAATAGCAATCAGCCCCAGCATTTT
CDR3aa: CASSYINSNQPQHF

v_gene: TRBV11-1
j_gene: TRBJ1-2
d_gene: NA
abundance: NA
CDR3nt: TGTGCCAGCAGCCTCCTCCCACAGGGAGGCTATGGCTACACCTTC
CDR3aa: CASSLLPQGGYGYTF

v_gene: TRBV4-2
j_gene: TRBJ1-4
d_gene: TRBD1
abundance: NA
CDR3nt: TGTGCCAGCAGCCCTAGACAGGGGGGTCTTGCAACTAATGAAAAACTGTTTTTT
CDR3aa: CASSPRQGGLATNEKLFF

v_gene: TRBV7-9
j_gene: TRBJ2-7
d_gene: NA
abundance: NA
CDR3nt: TGTGCCAGCAGCCCACCGGACAACTCCTACGAGCAGTACTTC
CDR3aa: CASSPPDNSYEQYF

v_gene: TRBV27
j_gene: TRBJ1-3
d_gene: TRBD1
abundance: NA
CDR3nt: TGTGCCAGCAGTCCAGGGGGAGGGCCCGGAAACACCATATATTTT
CDR3aa: CASSPGGGPGNTIYF

v_gene: TRBV3-1/TRBV3-2
j_gene: TRBJ1-2
d_gene: NA
abundance: once
CDR3nt: TGTGCCAGCAGCCCGTCAGGGAGGGGGGTCCTCTACACCTTC
CDR3aa: CASSPSGRGVLYTF

v_gene: TRBV12-3/TRBV12-4
j_gene: TRBJ2-7
d_gene: TRBD2
abundance: NA
CDR3nt: TGTGCCAGCAGTTGGGGGACTAGAGTCGAGCAGTACTTC
CDR3aa: CASSWGTRVEQYF

v_gene: TRBV9
j_gene: TRBJ2-7
d_gene: TRBD2
abundance: few
CDR3nt: TGTGCCAGCAGCGTAGCGGGGGGGAACGAGCAGTACTTC
CDR3aa: CASSVAGGNEQYF

v_gene: TRBV5-4
j_gene: TRBJ2-7
d_gene: NA
abundance: NA
CDR3nt: TGTGCCAGCAGCCCCCTTGGAAGGGGGGACGAGCAGTACTTC
CDR3aa: CASSPLGRGDEQYF

v_gene: TRBV7-2
j_gene: TRBJ1-3
d_gene: NA
abundance: NA
CDR3nt: TGTGCCAGCAGCTCCAGGGTCCCTGGAAACACCATATATTTT
CDR3aa: CASSSRVPGNTIYF

v_gene: TRBV11-2
j_gene: TRBJ2-1
d_gene: NA
abundance: NA
CDR3nt: TGTGCCAGCAGCGAAGACCTCCGGTACAATGAGCAGTTCTTC
CDR3aa: CASSEDLRYNEQFF

v_gene: TRBV5-4
j_gene: TRBJ1-2
d_gene: NA
abundance: NA
CDR3nt: TGTGCCAGCAGAATCCAAGGGGTTCGGAATGGCTACACCTTC
CDR3aa: CASRIQGVRNGYTF

v_gene: TRBV7-2
j_gene: TRBJ1-2
d_gene: NA
abundance: NA
CDR3nt: TGTGCCAGCAGCTTAATTGATGCGGGCTCAGCCGCCGGCTACACCTTC
CDR3aa: CASSLIDAGSAAGYTF

v_gene: TRBV18
j_gene: TRBJ1-2
d_gene: NA
abundance: NA
CDR3nt: TGTGCCAGCTCACCTTCCGACAGATCGGGCTACACCTTC
CDR3aa: CASSPSDRSGYTF

v_gene: TRBV6-2/TRBV6-3
j_gene: TRBJ2-2
d_gene: NA
abundance: NA
CDR3nt: TGTGCCAGCAGTTACGGGGCCTCGGGGACGAACACCGGGGAGCTGTTTTTT
CDR3aa: CASSYGASGTNTGELFF

v_gene: TRBV18
j_gene: TRBJ1-5
d_gene: NA
abundance: once
CDR3nt: TGTGCCAGCTCACCCTCTTTAGGTCAGCCCCAGCATTTT
CDR3aa: CASSPSLGQPQHF